This TCR beta chain was observed in a study of read filtering for tumor transcriptome and immune sequencing. The sample holds one count of this clonotype. Antigen unknown. The CDR3 has 14 residues. The V gene's germline CDR1 is MNHNS and CDR2 SASEGT. V was pared by 8 bases and J by 9 bases, with 15 bases of the junction left unmatched. From approximately 400 ng of RNA, a library with molecular barcoded alpha/delta and beta/gamma adaptors was made. TCRdb used MiXCR to reprocess the reads, holding one entry per CDR3 protein. This table holds 39,000 or so distinct CDR3 sequences, 13% to 15% found once. General observations from the study: The CD138-negative fraction was mixed bone marrow immune cells, not pure T cells.

The specimen was a population of CD138-negative cells sorted from bone marrow. V usage is TRBV6-1 and J usage is TRBJ2-5; 7 bases match TRBD2. This sequence was found in a donor at least 40 years old with multiple myeloma. The CDR3 sequence is CASCQDGGRGAQYF. Here the CDR3 DNA reads TGTGCCAGCTGTCAGGACGGCGGCCGGGGGGCCCAGTACTTC.